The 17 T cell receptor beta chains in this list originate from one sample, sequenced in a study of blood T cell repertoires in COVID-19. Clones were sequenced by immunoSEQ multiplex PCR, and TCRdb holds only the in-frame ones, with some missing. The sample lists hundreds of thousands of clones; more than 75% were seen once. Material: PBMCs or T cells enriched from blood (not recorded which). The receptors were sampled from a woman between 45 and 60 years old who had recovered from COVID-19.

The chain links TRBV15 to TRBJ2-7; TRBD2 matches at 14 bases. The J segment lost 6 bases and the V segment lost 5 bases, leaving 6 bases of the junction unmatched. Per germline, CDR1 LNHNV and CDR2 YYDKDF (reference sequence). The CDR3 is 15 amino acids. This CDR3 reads CATSGLGLAGVEQYF. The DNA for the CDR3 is TGTGCCACCAGCGGACTGGGACTAGCGGGAGTCGAGCAGTACTTC.

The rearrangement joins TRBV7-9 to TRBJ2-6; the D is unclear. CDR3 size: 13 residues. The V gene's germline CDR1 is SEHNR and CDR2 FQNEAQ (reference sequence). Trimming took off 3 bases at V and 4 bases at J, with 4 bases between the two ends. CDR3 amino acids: CASSFSGANVLTF. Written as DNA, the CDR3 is TGTGCCAGCAGCTTTTCAGGGGCCAACGTCCTGACTTTC.

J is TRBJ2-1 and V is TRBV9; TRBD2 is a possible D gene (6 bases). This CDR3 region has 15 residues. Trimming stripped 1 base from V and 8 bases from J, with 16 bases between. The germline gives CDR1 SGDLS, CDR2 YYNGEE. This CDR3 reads CASSVSPGLNDEQFF. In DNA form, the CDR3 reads TGTGCCAGCAGCGTAAGTCCGGGACTTAACGATGAGCAGTTCTTC.

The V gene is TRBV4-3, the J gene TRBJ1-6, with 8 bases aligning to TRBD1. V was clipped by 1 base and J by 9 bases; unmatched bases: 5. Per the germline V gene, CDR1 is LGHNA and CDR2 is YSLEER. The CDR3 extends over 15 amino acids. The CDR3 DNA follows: TGCGCCAGCAGCCAAGGCCGGACAGGGAGTTCACCCCTCCACTTT. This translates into CASSQGRTGSSPLHF.

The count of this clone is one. The CDR3 is CASSSPGLGALNTGELFF. CDR3 DNA sequence: TGTGCCAGCAGCTCCCCGGGCCTGGGGGCCTTGAACACCGGGGAGCTGTTTTTT. The chain combines TRBV11-3 with TRBJ2-2; a possible D gene is TRBD1 (6 bases). CDR1 and CDR2 (germline): SGHNT, YENEEA. V dropped 4 bases and J dropped 1 base, with 19 bases sitting between them. The CDR3 is made up of 18 amino acids.

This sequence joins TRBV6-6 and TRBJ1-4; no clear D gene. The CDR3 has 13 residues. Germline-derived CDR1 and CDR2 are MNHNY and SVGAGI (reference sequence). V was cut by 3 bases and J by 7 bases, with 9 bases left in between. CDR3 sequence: CASSYEGGEKLFF. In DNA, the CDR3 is TGTGCCAGCAGTTATGAGGGTGGTGAAAAACTGTTTTTT.

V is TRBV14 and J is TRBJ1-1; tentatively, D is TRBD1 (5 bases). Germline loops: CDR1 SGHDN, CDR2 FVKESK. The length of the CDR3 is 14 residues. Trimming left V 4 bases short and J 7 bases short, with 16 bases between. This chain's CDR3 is CASSPLGGSDEAFF. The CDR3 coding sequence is TGTGCCAGCAGCCCCCTGGGGGGTTCTGATGAAGCTTTCTTT.

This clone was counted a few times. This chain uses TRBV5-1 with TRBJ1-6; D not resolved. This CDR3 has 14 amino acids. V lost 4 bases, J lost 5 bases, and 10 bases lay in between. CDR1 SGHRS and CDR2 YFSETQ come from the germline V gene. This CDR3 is CASSEGVNNSPLHF. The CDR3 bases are TGCGCCAGCAGCGAAGGAGTTAATAATTCACCCCTCCACTTT.

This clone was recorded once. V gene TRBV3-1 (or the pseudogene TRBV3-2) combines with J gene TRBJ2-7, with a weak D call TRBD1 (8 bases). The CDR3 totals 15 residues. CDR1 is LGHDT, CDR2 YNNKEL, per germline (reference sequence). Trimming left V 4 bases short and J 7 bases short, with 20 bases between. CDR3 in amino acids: CASSPTTGQGGEQYF. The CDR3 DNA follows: TGTGCCAGCAGCCCAACGACCGGACAGGGAGGGGAGCAGTACTTC.

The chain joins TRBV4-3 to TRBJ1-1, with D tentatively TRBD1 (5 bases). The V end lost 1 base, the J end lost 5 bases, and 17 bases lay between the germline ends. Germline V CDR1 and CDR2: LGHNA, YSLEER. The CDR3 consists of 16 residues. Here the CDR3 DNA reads TGCGCCAGCAGCCAAGGTCCTGGAGGGGTTGATACTGAAGCTTTCTTT. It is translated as CASSQGPGGVDTEAFF.

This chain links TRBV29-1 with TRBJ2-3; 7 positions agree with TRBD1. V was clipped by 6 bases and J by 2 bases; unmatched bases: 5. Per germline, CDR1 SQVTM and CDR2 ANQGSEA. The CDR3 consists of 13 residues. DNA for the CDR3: TGCAGCGTCGACAGGGACCACACAGATACGCAGTATTTT. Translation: CSVDRDHTDTQYF.

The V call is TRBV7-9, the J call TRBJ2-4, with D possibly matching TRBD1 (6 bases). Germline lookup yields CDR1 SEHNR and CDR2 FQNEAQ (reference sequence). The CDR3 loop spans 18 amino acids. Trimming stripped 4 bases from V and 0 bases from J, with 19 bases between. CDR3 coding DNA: TGTGCCAGCAGCTCGGATCTGGACAGTTTAATAGCCAAAAACATTCAGTACTTC. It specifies CASSSDLDSLIAKNIQYF.

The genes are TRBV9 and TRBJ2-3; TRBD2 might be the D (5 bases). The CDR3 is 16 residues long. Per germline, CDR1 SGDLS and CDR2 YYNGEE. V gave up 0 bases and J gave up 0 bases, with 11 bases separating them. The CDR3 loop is CASSVATLASTDTQYF. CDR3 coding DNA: TGTGCCAGCAGCGTAGCTACGCTAGCTAGCACAGATACGCAGTATTTT.

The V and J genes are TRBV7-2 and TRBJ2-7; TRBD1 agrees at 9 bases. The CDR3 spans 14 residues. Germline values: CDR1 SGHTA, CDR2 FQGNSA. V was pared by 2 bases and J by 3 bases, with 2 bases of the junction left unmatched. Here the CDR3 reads CASSLPGQGYEQYF. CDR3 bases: TGTGCCAGCAGCTTACCGGGACAGGGCTACGAGCAGTACTTC.

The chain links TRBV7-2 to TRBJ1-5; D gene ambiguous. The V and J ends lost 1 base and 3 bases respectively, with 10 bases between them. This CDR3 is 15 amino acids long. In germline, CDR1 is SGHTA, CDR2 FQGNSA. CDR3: CASSLGSGNNQPQHF. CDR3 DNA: TGTGCCAGCAGCTTAGGCTCCGGGAACAATCAGCCCCAGCATTTT.

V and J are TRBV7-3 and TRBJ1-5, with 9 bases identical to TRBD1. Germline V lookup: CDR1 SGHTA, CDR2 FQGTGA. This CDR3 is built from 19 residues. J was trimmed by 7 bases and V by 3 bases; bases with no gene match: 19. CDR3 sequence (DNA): TGTGCCAGCAGCTTCTGTCGGACAAGGGACAGGGACATACGCCAGCCCCAGCATTTT. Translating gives CASSFCRTRDRDIRQPQHF.

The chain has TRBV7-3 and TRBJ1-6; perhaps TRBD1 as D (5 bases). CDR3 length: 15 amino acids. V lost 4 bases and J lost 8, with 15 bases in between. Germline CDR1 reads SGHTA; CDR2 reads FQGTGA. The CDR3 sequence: CASSWTGGWYSPLHF. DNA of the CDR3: TGTGCCAGCAGCTGGACCGGGGGGTGGTATTCACCCCTCCACTTT. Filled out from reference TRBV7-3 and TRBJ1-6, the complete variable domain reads GAGVSQTPSNKVTEKGKYVELRCDPISGHTALYWYRQSLGQGPEFLIYFQGTGAADDSGLPNDRFFAVRPEGSVSTLKIQRTERGDSAVYLCASSWTGGWYSPLHFGNGTRLTVT.